This is a list of T cell receptor beta chains from one sample in a study of CD8 T cells in ankylosing spondylitis. A single record per CDR3 protein comes from TCRdb applying MiXCR to the 5' RACE reads. The sample gives roughly 440,000 distinct CDR3 sequences, 17% of which show up once; approximately 0.93% is in the top ten. Sequencing input: blood, either unsorted or a sorted T cell fraction (not recorded which). These receptors all come from a male donor with ankylosing spondylitis. The CDR3 runs from the conserved cysteine through the conserved F or W. Fields, in order: D gene, V gene, J gene, clone size, CDR3 DNA, CDR3 protein. A D gene is named only where the DNA matches it firmly. Where a row states a size, it is once, few, many or the class of an expanded clone; other rows omit it.

D: -; V: TRBV5-1; J: TRBJ2-7; size: -; DNA: TGCGCCAGCAGCGGGGGGGCAGGCAACTACGAGCAGTACTTC; CDR3: CASSGGAGNYEQYF
D: TRBD2; V: TRBV12-3/TRBV12-4; J: TRBJ2-1; size: many; DNA: TGTGCCAGCACCACCGCGGGGGGACGGGCTTCGGATGAGCAGTTCTTC; CDR3: CASTTAGGRASDEQFF
D: -; V: TRBV20-1; J: TRBJ1-1; size: few; DNA: TGCAGTGCAGAGAGGGGTATCAACACTGAAGCTTTCTTT; CDR3: CSAERGINTEAFF
D: -; V: TRBV11-3; J: TRBJ2-5; size: -; DNA: TGTGCCAGCAGCCGCGCGTGGGAGACCCAGTACTTC; CDR3: CASSRAWETQYF
D: -; V: TRBV20-1; J: TRBJ2-3; size: -; DNA: TGCAGTGCTAGAGATCTGGGAACAGATACGCAGTATTTT; CDR3: CSARDLGTDTQYF
D: TRBD2; V: TRBV29-1; J: TRBJ2-5; size: many; DNA: TGCAGCGTTGAGGGAGGGGAAGAGACCCAGTACTTC; CDR3: CSVEGGEETQYF
D: TRBD1; V: TRBV20-1; J: TRBJ2-5; size: -; DNA: TGCAGTGGTGGGACAGGGGGCCAAGAGACCCAGTACTTC; CDR3: CSGGTGGQETQYF
D: TRBD1; V: TRBV24-1; J: TRBJ1-5; size: -; DNA: TGTGCCACCAGTGGGTCCACAGGGGGCTCCGATCAGCCCCAGCATTTT; CDR3: CATSGSTGGSDQPQHF
D: -; V: TRBV29-1; J: TRBJ1-3; size: -; DNA: TGCAGCGTTGACACGACCGGAAACACCATATATTTT; CDR3: CSVDTTGNTIYF
D: -; V: TRBV7-2; J: TRBJ1-1; size: -; DNA: TGTGCCAGCAGCTTAGACCCCACGGGGAGAACTGAAGCTTTCTTT; CDR3: CASSLDPTGRTEAFF
D: TRBD2; V: TRBV7-2; J: TRBJ2-2; size: -; DNA: TGTGCCAGCAGGCTTAGCGGGGGAACAACCGGGGAGCTGTTTTTT; CDR3: CASRLSGGTTGELFF
D: -; V: TRBV7-8; J: TRBJ1-2; size: few; DNA: TGTGCCAGCAGCTTAGTCTCAAGCAGTTTACTCAACTATGGCTACACCTTC; CDR3: CASSLVSSSLLNYGYTF
D: TRBD2; V: TRBV12-3/TRBV12-4; J: TRBJ2-1; size: -; DNA: TGTGCCAGCAGTTCCCAACTAGCGGCTGAGCAGTTCTTC; CDR3: CASSSQLAAEQFF
D: -; V: TRBV12-3/TRBV12-4; J: TRBJ1-1; size: -; DNA: TGTGCCAGCGGTCTCCGGGACACTGAAGCTTTCTTT; CDR3: CASGLRDTEAFF
D: -; V: TRBV10-3; J: TRBJ2-7; size: many; DNA: TGTGCCATCAGTCCCAATACCGGGACTTACTTCTCCGAGCAGTACTTC; CDR3: CAISPNTGTYFSEQYF
D: -; V: TRBV7-9; J: TRBJ2-2; size: -; DNA: TGTGCCAGCAGCCCCCCGGTCAGAAAGAACACCGGGGAGCTGTTTTTT; CDR3: CASSPPVRKNTGELFF
D: TRBD2; V: TRBV20-1; J: TRBJ2-1; size: many; DNA: TGCAGTGCCCGCCCTGACTTTACTAGCGGGAGGGCGGGTGAGCAGTTCTTC; CDR3: CSARPDFTSGRAGEQFF
D: TRBD1; V: TRBV7-3; J: TRBJ2-3; size: -; DNA: TGTGCCAGCAGCTTAGTCGGGACAGGGAAAGATACGCAGTATTTT; CDR3: CASSLVGTGKDTQYF
D: TRBD1; V: TRBV6-5; J: TRBJ1-5; size: -; DNA: TGTGCCAGCAGTTACTCGACAGGGATAAATCAGCCCCAGCATTTT; CDR3: CASSYSTGINQPQHF
D: -; V: TRBV3-1; J: TRBJ1-1; size: few; DNA: TGTGCCTCTCAAGGGATGTTGCGGGGGAACACTGAAGCTTTCTTT; CDR3: CASQGMLRGNTEAFF
D: -; V: TRBV12-1; J: TRBJ2-1; size: few; DNA: TGTGCCAGCAGCTCTCACCCTAGCAACGGTGAGCAGTTCTTC; CDR3: CASSSHPSNGEQFF
D: TRBD1; V: TRBV7-2; J: TRBJ2-5; size: -; DNA: TGTGCCAGCAGCCCGCAGGGGGCGCTTCAAGAGACCCAGTACTTC; CDR3: CASSPQGALQETQYF
D: -; V: TRBV12-3/TRBV12-4; J: TRBJ2-3; size: few; DNA: TGTGCCAGCAGTTTCGCAAACAGAGTGACAGATACGCAGTATTTT; CDR3: CASSFANRVTDTQYF
D: TRBD2; V: TRBV19; J: TRBJ2-7; size: -; DNA: TGTGCCAGTAGTCCAAGGACTAGCGTCATCTCCTACGAGCAGTACTTC; CDR3: CASSPRTSVISYEQYF
D: TRBD2; V: TRBV14; J: TRBJ2-3; size: -; DNA: TGTGCCAGCAGCCCCGGCGGGAGTACGGCGCGCACAGATACGCAGTATTTT; CDR3: CASSPGGSTARTDTQYF
D: -; V: TRBV5-1; J: TRBJ2-7; size: -; DNA: TGCGCCAGCAGCTTCGCGTTTCGCAGGGACTACGAGCAGTACTTC; CDR3: CASSFAFRRDYEQYF
D: -; V: TRBV7-9; J: TRBJ2-3; size: few; DNA: TGTGCCAGCAGCTCCTGGACCGTAAGCACAGATACGCAGTATTTT; CDR3: CASSSWTVSTDTQYF
D: -; V: TRBV7-2; J: TRBJ2-3; size: many; DNA: TGTGCCAGCAGCTTTTTTTCGGCGGGCTTAGCAGATACGCAGTATTTT; CDR3: CASSFFSAGLADTQYF
D: TRBD1; V: TRBV20-1; J: TRBJ2-5; size: few; DNA: TGCAGTGCCTACCCCCGGACAGGGGGTGAGACCCAGTACTTC; CDR3: CSAYPRTGGETQYF
D: -; V: TRBV12-3/TRBV12-4; J: TRBJ1-2; size: -; DNA: TGTGCCAGCAGTTTAGATACAGGGATCGATGGCTACACCTTC; CDR3: CASSLDTGIDGYTF
D: TRBD2; V: TRBV20-1; J: TRBJ2-1; size: -; DNA: TGCAGTACTCTAGCGGGAGGTTACAATGAGCAGTTCTTC; CDR3: CSTLAGGYNEQFF
D: TRBD1; V: TRBV28; J: TRBJ2-3; size: few; DNA: TGTGCCAGCACGGACAGGGGGCCCCACATCGAAACAGATACGCAGTATTTT; CDR3: CASTDRGPHIETDTQYF
D: -; V: TRBV11-2; J: TRBJ1-3; size: -; DNA: TGTGCCAGCAGCTTATATACAGGAGGATCTGGAAACACCATATATTTT; CDR3: CASSLYTGGSGNTIYF
D: TRBD1; V: TRBV4-2; J: TRBJ1-3; size: -; DNA: TGTGCCAGCAGCCAGATCCAAAGACAGGGAGGAAACACCATATATTTT; CDR3: CASSQIQRQGGNTIYF
D: TRBD2; V: TRBV2; J: TRBJ2-4; size: -; DNA: TGTGCCAGCAGTGATGTAGGGCGGGGGAAAAACATTCAGTACTTC; CDR3: CASSDVGRGKNIQYF
D: TRBD2; V: TRBV12-3/TRBV12-4; J: TRBJ2-2; size: few; DNA: TGTGCCAGCAGTAAGACTAGCGGAAACACCGGGGAGCTGTTTTTT; CDR3: CASSKTSGNTGELFF
D: -; V: TRBV5-1; J: TRBJ1-2; size: -; DNA: TGCGCCAGCAGCTTGGGCCCTCTGGGTGGCTACACCTTC; CDR3: CASSLGPLGGYTF
D: -; V: TRBV5-1; J: TRBJ2-5; size: many; DNA: TGCGCCAGCAGCTTGAGGGACAAGCAAGAGACCCAGTACTTC; CDR3: CASSLRDKQETQYF
D: -; V: TRBV29-1; J: TRBJ1-1; size: many; DNA: TGCAGCGTGAAGAACACTGAAGCTTTCTTT; CDR3: CSVKNTEAFF
D: TRBD1; V: TRBV4-2; J: TRBJ1-1; size: few; DNA: TGTGCCAGCAGCCAAGAACTTCTGCTGGGACAGGAGTATTCCGTTGGGGCTTTCTTT; CDR3: CASSQELLLGQEYSVGAFF
D: TRBD2; V: TRBV24-1; J: TRBJ2-1; size: -; DNA: TGTGCCACCAGTGAGACGGGACTAGCGGGAGTGTTCTCCTACAATGAGCAGTTCTTC; CDR3: CATSETGLAGVFSYNEQFF
D: -; V: TRBV7-2; J: TRBJ2-3; size: -; DNA: TGTGCCAGCAGCATCGGTGGGGGAGGGGGACCAGATACGCAGTATTTT; CDR3: CASSIGGGGGPDTQYF
D: -; V: TRBV5-1; J: TRBJ1-2; size: -; DNA: TGCGCCAGCAGCCCCTTCAGGATCAACTATGGCTACACCTTC; CDR3: CASSPFRINYGYTF
D: -; V: TRBV2; J: TRBJ2-5; size: -; DNA: TGTGCCAGCAGGAGGCAGCGGGAAGAGACCCAGTACTTC; CDR3: CASRRQREETQYF
D: -; V: TRBV5-1; J: TRBJ2-5; size: -; DNA: TGCGCCAGCAGCCCGGTCGGGCCCCAAGAGACCCAGTACTTC; CDR3: CASSPVGPQETQYF
D: -; V: TRBV4-2; J: TRBJ1-2; size: -; DNA: TGTGCCAGCAGCCAAGAATCCGGTTTCGGCAGCAACTATGGCTACACCTTC; CDR3: CASSQESGFGSNYGYTF
D: TRBD1; V: TRBV20-1; J: TRBJ1-1; size: -; DNA: TGCAGTGCCGATGGACAGGGGAAATCTGAAGCTTTCTTT; CDR3: CSADGQGKSEAFF
D: -; V: TRBV7-2; J: TRBJ2-1; size: -; DNA: TGTGCCAGCAGCTACCTACAGGGATTTGAGCAGTTCTTC; CDR3: CASSYLQGFEQFF
D: -; V: TRBV7-2; J: TRBJ2-7; size: many; DNA: TGTGCCAGCAGCTCCACCCATGGACTCCTCGAGCAGTACTTC; CDR3: CASSSTHGLLEQYF
D: -; V: TRBV20-1; J: TRBJ2-3; size: once; DNA: TGCAGTGCTAACCCTCTTTTGACTACAGATACGCAGTATTTT; CDR3: CSANPLLTTDTQYF
D: -; V: TRBV30; J: TRBJ1-6; size: -; DNA: TGTGCCTGGATGGCGAATTCACCCCTCCACTTT; CDR3: CAWMANSPLHF